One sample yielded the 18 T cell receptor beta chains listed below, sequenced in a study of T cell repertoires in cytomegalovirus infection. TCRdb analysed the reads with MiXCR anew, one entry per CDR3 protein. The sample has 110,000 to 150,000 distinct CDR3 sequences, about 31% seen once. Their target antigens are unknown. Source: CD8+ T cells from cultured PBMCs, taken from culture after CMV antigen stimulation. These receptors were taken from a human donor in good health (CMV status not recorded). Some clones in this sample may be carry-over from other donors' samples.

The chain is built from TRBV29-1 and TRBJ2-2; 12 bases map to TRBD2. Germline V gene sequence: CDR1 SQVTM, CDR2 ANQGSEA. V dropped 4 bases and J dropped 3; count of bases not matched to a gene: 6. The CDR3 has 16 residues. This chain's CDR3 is CSVGGLAGGDTGELFF. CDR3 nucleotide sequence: TGCAGCGTTGGGGGCCTAGCGGGGGGGGACACCGGGGAGCTGTTTTTT.

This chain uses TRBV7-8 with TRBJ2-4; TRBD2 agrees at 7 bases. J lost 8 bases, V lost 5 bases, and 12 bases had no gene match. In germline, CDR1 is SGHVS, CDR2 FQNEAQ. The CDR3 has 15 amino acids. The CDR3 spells CASSESPGRVDIQYF. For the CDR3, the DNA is TGTGCCAGCAGCGAAAGCCCAGGGAGGGTGGACATTCAGTACTTC.

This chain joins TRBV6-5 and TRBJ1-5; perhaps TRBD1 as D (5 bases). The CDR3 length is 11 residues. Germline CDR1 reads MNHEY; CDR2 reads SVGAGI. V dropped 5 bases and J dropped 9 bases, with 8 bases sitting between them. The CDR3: CASSNGGPQHF. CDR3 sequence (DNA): TGTGCCAGCAGTAACGGGGGGCCCCAGCATTTT.

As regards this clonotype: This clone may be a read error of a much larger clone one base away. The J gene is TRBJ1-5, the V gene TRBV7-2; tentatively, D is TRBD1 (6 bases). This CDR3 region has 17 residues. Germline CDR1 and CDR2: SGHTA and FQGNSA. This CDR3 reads CASSSTYRGGYNQPRHF. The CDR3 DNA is TGTGCCAGCAGCTCGACCTATAGGGGGGGATACAATCAGCCCCGGCATTTT. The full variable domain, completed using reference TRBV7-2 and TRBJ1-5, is GAGVSQSPSNKVTEKGKDVELRCDPISGHTALYWYRQSLGQGLEFLIYFQGNSAPDKSGLPSDRFSAERTGGSVSTLTIQRTQQEDSAVYLCASSSTYRGGYNQPRHFGDGTRLSIL.

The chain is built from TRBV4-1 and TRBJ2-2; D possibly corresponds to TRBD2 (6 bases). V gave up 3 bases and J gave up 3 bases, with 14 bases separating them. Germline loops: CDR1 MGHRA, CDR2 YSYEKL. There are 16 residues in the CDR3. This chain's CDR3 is CASSHFGTPDTGELFF. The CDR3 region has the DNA TGCGCCAGCAGCCACTTCGGGACTCCAGACACCGGGGAGCTGTTTTTT.

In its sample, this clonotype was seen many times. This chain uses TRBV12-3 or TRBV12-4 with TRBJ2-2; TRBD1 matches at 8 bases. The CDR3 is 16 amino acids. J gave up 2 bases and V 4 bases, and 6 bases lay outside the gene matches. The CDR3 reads CASSSRDRGNTGELFF. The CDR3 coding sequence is TGTGCCAGCAGTTCCCGCGACAGGGGAAACACCGGGGAGCTGTTTTTT.

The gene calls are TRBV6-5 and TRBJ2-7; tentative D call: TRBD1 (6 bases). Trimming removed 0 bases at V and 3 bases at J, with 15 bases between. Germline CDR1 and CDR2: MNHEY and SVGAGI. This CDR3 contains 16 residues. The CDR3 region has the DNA TGTGCCAGCAGTTACTCGACGCGGACAGACTTCTACGAGCAGTACTTC. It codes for CASSYSTRTDFYEQYF.

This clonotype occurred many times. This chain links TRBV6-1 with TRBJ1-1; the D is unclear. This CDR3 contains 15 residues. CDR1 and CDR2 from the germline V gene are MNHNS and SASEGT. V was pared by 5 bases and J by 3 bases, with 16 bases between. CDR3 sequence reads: CASSPRRDVHTEAFF. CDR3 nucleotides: TGTGCCAGCAGTCCAAGACGCGACGTTCACACTGAAGCTTTCTTT.

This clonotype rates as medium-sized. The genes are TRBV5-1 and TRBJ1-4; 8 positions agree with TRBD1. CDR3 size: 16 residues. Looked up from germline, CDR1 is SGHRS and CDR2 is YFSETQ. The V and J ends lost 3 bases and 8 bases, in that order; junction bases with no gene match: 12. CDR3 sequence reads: CASSSTSQGAQEKLFF. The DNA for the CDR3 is TGCGCCAGCAGCTCTACTTCGCAGGGGGCACAGGAAAAACTGTTTTTT.

CDR3 in DNA: TGCGCCAGCAGCTTGGTCATATCCGAGCCGTTTTCCACCGGGGAGCTGTTTTTT. Protein sequence: CASSLVISEPFSTGELFF. This rearrangement joins TRBV5-1 to TRBJ2-2, with D unresolved. Germline values: CDR1 SGHRS, CDR2 YFSETQ. The germline V and J ends were trimmed by 0 bases and 4 bases, with 19 bases remaining between them. CDR3 length equals 18 residues.

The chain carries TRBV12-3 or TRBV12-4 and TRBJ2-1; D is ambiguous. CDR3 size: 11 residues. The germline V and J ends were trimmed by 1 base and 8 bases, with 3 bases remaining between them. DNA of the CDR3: TGTGCCAGCAGTTTAGTGCATGAGCAGTTCTTC. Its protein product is CASSLVHEQFF.

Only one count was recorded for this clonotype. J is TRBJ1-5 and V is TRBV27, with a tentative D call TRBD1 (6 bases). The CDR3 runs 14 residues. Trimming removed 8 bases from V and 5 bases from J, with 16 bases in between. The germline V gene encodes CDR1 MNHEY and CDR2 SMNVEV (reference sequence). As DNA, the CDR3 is TGTGCCAGCCCCGCAGGGGAACAGGATCAGCCCCAGCATTTT. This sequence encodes CASPAGEQDQPQHF.

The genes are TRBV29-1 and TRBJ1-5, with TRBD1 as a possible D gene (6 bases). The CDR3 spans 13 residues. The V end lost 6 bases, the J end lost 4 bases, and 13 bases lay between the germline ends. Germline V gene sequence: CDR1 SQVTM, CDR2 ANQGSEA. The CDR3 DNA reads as TGCAGCGTGGGAGAACAGGGTAATCAGCCCCAGCATTTT. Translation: CSVGEQGNQPQHF.

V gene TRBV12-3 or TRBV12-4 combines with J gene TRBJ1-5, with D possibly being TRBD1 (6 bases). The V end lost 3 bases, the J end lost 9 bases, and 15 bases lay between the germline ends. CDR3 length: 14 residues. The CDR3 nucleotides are TGTGCCAGCAGTTTGGGGCAGGGGCGTGGGCCCCAGCATTTT. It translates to CASSLGQGRGPQHF.

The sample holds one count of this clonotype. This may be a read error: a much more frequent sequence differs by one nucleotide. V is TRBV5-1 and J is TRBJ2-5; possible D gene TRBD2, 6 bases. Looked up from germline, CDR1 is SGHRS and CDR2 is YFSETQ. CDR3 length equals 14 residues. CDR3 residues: CASSLSGVGETRYF. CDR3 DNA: TGCGCCAGCAGCTTGTCGGGGGTGGGAGAGACCCGGTACTTC.

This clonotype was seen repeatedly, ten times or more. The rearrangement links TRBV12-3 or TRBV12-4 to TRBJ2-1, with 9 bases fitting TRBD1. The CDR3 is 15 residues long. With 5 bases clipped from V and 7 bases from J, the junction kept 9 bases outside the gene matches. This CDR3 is CASSPGTGIGNEQFF. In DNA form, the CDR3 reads TGTGCCAGCAGTCCCGGGACAGGGATAGGGAATGAGCAGTTCTTC.

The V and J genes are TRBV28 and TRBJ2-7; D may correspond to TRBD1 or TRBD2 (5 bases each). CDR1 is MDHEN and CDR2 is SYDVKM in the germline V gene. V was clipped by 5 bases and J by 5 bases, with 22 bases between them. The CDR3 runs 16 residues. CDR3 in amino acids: CASSPGAEAPLDEQYF. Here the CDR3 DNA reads TGTGCCAGCAGTCCCGGGGCCGAGGCCCCATTAGACGAGCAGTACTTC.

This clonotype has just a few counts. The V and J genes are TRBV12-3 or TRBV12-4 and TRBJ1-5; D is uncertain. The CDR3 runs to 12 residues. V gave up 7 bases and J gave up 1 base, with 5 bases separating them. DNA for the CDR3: TGTGCCAGCAAAGCAAGCAATCAGCCCCAGCATTTT. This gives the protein CASKASNQPQHF.